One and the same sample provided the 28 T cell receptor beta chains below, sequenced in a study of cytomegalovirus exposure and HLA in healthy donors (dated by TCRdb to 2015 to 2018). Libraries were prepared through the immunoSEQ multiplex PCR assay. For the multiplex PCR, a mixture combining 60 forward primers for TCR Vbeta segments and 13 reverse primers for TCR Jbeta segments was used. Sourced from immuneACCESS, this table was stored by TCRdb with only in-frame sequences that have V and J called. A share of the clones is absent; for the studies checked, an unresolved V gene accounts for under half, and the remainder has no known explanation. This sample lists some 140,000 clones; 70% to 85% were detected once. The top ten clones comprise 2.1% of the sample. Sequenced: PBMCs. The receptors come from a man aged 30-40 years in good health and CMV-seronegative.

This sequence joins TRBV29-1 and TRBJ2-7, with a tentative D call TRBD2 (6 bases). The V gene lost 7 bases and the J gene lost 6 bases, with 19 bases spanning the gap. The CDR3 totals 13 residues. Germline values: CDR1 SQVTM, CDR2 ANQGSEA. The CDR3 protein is CSAIFGTPLEQYF. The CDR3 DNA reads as TGCAGCGCCATATTCGGGACTCCGCTCGAGCAGTACTTC.

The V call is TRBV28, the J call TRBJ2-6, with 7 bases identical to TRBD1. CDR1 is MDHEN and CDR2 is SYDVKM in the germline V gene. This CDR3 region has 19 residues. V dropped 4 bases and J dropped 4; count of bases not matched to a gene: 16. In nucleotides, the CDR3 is TGTGCCAGCAGTTCGACCTCGGGACAGCATTCGAGGGGGGCCAACGTCCTGACTTTC. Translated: CASSSTSGQHSRGANVLTF.

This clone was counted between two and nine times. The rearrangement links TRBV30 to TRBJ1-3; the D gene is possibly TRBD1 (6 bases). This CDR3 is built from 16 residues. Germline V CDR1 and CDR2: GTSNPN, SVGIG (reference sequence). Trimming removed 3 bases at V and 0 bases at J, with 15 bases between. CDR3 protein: CAWSDQGSSSGNTIYF. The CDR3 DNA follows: TGTGCCTGGAGCGATCAGGGGTCAAGCTCTGGAAACACCATATATTTT.

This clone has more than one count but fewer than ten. CDR3 nucleotide sequence: TGTGCCAGTAGTATAGGAGAAAGCAATCAGCCCCAGCATTTT. It translates to CASSIGESNQPQHF. This sequence joins TRBV19 and TRBJ1-5; no clear D gene. The V end was cut by 1 base, the J end by 1 base, with 5 bases between. The CDR3 runs 14 residues. The germline gives CDR1 LNHDA, CDR2 SQIVND (reference sequence).

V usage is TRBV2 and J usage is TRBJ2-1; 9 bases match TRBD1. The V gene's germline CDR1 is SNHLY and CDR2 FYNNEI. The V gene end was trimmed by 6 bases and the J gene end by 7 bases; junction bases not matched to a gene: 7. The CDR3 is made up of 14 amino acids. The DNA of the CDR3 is TGTGCCAGCAGGGTCGGACAGGGGAGGAATGAGCAGTTCTTC. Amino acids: CASRVGQGRNEQFF.

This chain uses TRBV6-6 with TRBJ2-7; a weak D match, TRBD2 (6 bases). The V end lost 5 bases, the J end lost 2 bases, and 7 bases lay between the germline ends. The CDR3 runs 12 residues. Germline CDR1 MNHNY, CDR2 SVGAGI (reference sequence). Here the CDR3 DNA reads TGTGCCAGCAGTACGGGAGCCTACGAGCAGTACTTC. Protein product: CASSTGAYEQYF.

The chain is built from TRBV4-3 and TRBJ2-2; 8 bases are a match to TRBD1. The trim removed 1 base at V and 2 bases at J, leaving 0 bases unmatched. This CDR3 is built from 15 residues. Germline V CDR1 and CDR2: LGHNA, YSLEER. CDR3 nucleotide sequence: TGCGCCAGCAGCCAAGCAGGGGGCAACACCGGGGAGCTGTTTTTT. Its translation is CASSQAGGNTGELFF.

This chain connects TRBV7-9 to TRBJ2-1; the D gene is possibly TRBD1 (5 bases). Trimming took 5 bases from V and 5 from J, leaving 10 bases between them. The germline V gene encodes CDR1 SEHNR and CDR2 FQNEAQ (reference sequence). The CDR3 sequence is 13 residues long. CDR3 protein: CASSITGNNEQFF. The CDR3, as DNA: TGTGCCAGCAGCATAACAGGTAACAATGAGCAGTTCTTC.

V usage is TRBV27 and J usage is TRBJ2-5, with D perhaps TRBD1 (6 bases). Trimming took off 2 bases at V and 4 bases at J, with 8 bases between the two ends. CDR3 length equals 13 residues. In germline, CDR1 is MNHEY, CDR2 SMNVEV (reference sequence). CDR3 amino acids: CASSLTGLETQYF. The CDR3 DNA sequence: TGTGCCAGCAGTTTAACAGGGTTAGAGACCCAGTACTTC.

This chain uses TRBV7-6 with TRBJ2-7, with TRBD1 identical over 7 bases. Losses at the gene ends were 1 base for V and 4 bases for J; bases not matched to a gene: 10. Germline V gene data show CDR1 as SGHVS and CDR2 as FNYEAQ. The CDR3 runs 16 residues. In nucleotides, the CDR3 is TGTGCCAGCAGCTTAGAATCCGGGACAGCGCTTTACGAGCAGTACTTC. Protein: CASSLESGTALYEQYF.

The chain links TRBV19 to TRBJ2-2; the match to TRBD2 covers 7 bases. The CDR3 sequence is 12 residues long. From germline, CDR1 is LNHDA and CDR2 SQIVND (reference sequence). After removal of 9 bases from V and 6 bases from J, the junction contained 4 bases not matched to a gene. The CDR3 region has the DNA TGTGCCAGCGGGAGCGGGGCCGGGGAGCTGTTTTTT. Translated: CASGSGAGELFF. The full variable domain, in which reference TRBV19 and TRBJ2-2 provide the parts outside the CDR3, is DGGITQSPKYLFRKEGQNVTLSCEQNLNHDAMYWYRQDPGQGLRLIYYSQIVNDFQKGDIAEGYSVSREKKESFPLTVTSAQKNPTAFYLCASGSGAGELFFGEGSRLTVL.

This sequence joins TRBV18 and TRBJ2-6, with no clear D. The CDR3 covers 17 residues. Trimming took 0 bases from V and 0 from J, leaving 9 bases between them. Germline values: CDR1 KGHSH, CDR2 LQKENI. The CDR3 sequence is CASSPPVAGSGANVLTF. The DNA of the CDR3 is TGTGCCAGCTCACCACCGGTAGCCGGCTCTGGGGCCAACGTCCTGACTTTC.

The CDR3 bases are TGCAGCGGGGGCGGGGGAGTGTCAGCTGAAGCTTTCTTT. Amino acid sequence: CSGGGGVSAEAFF. V and J are TRBV29-1 and TRBJ1-1; TRBD1 might be the D (5 bases). The V and J ends lost 7 bases and 6 bases respectively, with 18 bases between them. CDR3 length equals 13 residues. From germline, CDR1 is SQVTM and CDR2 ANQGSEA.

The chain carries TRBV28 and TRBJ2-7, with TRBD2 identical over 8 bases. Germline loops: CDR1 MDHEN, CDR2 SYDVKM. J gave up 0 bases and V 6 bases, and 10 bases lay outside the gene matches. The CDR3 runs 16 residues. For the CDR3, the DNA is TGTGCCAGCAGCACCGGGGGGGGGTCCTCCTCCTACGAGCAGTACTTC. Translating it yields CASSTGGGSSSYEQYF.

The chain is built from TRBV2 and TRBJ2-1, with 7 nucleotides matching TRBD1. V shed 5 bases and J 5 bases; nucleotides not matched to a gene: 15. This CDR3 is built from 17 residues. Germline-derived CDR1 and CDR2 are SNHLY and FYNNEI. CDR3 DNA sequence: TGTGCCAGCAGTCTCAGGCGCATACAGGGGAATAACAATGAGCAGTTCTTC. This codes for CASSLRRIQGNNNEQFF.

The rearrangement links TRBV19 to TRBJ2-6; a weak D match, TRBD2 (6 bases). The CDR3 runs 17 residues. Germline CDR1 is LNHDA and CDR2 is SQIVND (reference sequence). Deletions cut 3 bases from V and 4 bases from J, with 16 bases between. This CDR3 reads CASSIWVEGLGANVLTF. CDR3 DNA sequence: TGTGCCAGTAGTATTTGGGTGGAGGGCTTGGGGGCCAACGTCCTGACTTTC.

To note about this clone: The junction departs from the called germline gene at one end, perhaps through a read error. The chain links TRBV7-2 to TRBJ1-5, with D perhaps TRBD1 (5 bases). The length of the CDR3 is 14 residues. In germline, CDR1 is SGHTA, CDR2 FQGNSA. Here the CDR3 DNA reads TGTGCCAGCAGCCCACAGGTATTTGGTCAGCCCCAGAATTTT. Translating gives CASSPQVFGQPQNF.

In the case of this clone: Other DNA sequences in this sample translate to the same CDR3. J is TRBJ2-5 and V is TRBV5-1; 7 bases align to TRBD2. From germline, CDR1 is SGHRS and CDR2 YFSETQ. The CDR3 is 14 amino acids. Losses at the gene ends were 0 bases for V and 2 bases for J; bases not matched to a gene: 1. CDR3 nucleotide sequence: TGCGCCAGCAGCTTGGCCGGGGGGCAAGAGACCCAGTACTTC. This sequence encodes CASSLAGGQETQYF.

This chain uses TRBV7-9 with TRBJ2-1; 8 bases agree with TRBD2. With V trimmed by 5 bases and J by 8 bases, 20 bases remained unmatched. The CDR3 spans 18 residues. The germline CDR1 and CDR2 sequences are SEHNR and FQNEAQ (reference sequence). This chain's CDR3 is CASSPDPWGLGYWDEQFF. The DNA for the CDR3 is TGTGCCAGCAGCCCCGACCCGTGGGGACTAGGGTATTGGGATGAGCAGTTCTTC.

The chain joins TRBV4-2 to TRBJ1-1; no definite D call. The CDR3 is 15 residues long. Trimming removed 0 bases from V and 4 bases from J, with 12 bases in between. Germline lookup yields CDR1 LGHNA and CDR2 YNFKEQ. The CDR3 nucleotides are TGTGCCAGCAGCCAAGAGTGGAGAACGGGCACTGAAGCTTTCTTT. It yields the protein CASSQEWRTGTEAFF.

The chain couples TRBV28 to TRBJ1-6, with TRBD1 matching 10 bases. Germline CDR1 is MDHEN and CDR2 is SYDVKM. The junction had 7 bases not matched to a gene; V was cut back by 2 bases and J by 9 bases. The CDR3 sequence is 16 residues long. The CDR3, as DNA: TGTGCCAGCAGTTTAAAGACAGGGGGCAGGGGTTCACCCCTCCACTTT. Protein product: CASSLKTGGRGSPLHF.

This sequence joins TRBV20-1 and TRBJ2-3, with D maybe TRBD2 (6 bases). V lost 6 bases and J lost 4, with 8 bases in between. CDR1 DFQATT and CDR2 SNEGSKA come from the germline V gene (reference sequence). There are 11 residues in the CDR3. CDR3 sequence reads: CSARLADTQYF. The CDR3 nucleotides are TGCAGTGCGCGACTAGCAGATACGCAGTATTTT.

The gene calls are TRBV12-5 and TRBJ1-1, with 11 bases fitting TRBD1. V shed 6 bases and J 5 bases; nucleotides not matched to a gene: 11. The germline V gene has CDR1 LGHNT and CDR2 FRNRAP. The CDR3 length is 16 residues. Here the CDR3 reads CASGPGTGGWDTEAFF. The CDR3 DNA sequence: TGTGCTAGTGGACCCGGGACAGGGGGATGGGATACTGAAGCTTTCTTT.

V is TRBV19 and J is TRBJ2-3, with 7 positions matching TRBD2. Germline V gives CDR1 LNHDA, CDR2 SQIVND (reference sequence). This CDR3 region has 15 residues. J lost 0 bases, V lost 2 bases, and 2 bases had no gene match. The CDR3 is CASSIMRGSTDTQYF. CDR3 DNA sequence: TGTGCCAGTAGTATAATGCGGGGGAGCACAGATACGCAGTATTTT.

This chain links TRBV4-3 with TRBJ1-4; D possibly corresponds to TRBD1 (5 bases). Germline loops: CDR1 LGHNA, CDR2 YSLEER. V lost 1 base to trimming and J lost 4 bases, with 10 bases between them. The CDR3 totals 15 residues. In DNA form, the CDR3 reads TGCGCCAGCAGCCAAGTGTTGGGGGGTAATGAAAAACTGTTTTTT. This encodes CASSQVLGGNEKLFF.

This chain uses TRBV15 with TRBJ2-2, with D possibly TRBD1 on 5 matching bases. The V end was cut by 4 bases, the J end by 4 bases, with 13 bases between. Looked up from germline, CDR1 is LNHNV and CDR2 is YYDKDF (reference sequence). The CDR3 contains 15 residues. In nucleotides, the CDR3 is TGTGCCACCAGCAAAGGGGAATCAGGCACCGGGGAGCTGTTTTTT. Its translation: CATSKGESGTGELFF.

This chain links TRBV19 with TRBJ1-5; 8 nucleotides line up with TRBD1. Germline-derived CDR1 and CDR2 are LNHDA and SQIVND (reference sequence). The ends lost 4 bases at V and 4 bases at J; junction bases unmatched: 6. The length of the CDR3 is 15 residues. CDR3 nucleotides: TGTGCCAGTAGTACACGGGACAGGAGTAATCAGCCCCAGCATTTT. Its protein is CASSTRDRSNQPQHF.

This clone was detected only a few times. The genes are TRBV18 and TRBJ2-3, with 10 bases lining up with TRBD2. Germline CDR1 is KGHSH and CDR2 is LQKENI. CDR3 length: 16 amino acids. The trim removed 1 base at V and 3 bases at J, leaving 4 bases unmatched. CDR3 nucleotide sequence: TGTGCCAGCTCACCACGAAGTAGCGGGGGGACAGATACGCAGTATTTT. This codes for CASSPRSSGGTDTQYF. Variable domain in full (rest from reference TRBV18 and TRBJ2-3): NAGVMQNPRHLVRRRGQEARLRCSPMKGHSHVYWYRQLPEEGLKFMVYLQKENIIDESGMPKERFSAEFPKEGPSILRIQQVVRGDSAAYFCASSPRSSGGTDTQYFGPGTRLTVL.